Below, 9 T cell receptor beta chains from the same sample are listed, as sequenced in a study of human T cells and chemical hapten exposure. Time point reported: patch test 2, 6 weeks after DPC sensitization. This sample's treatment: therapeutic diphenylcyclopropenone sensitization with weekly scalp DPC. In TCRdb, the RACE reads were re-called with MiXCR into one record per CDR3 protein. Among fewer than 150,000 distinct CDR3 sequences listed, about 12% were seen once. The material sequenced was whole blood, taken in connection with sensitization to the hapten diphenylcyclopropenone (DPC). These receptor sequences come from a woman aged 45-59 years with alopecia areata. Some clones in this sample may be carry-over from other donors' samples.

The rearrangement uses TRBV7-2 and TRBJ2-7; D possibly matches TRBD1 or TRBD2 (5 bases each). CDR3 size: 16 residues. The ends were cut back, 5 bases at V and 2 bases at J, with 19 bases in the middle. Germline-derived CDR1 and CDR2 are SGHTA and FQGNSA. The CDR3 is CASSRRGSDSPYEQYF. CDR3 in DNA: TGTGCCAGCAGCCGCCGGGGTAGCGACAGTCCCTACGAGCAGTACTTC. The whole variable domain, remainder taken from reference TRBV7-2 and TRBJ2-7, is GAGVSQSPSNKVTEKGKDVELRCDPISGHTALYWYRQSLGQGLEFLIYFQGNSAPDKSGLPSDRFSAERTGGSVSTLTIQRTQQEDSAVYLCASSRRGSDSPYEQYFGPGTRLTVT.

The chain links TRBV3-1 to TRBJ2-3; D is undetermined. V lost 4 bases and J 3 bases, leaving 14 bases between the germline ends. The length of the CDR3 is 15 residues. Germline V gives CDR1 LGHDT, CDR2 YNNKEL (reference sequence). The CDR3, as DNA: TGTGCCAGCAGCCCAGGTAGTGGTCGGACAGATACGCAGTATTTT. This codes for CASSPGSGRTDTQYF.

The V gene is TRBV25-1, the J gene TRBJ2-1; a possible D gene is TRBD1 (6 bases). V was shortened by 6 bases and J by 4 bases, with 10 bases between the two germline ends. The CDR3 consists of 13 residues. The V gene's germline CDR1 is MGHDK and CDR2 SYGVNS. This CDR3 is CASRGAGYNEQFF. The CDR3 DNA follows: TGTGCCAGCAGGGGGGCAGGTTACAATGAGCAGTTCTTC.

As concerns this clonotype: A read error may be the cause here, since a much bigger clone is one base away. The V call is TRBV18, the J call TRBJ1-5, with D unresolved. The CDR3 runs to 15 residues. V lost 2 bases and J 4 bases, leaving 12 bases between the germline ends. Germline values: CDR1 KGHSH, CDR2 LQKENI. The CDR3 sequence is CASSPITLPNQPQHF. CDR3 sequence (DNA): TGTGCCAGCTCACCAATAACGCTTCCTAATCAGCCCCAGCATTTT.

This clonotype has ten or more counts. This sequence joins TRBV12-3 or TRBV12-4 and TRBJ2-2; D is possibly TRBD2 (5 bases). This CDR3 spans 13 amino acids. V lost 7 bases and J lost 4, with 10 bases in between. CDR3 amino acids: CASNTGSTGELFF. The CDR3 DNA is TGTGCCAGCAATACGGGGTCCACCGGGGAGCTGTTTTTT.

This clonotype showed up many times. Written as DNA, the CDR3 is TGCGCCAGCAGCTTGGCAGGGGTCAAGAACGAGCAGTACTTC. This translates into CASSLAGVKNEQYF. This chain links TRBV5-1 with TRBJ2-7; D is possibly TRBD1 (6 bases). The CDR3 has 14 residues. The V and J ends lost 0 bases and 5 bases respectively, with 12 bases between them. CDR1 and CDR2 (germline): SGHRS, YFSETQ. The full variable domain, with the rest looked up from reference TRBV5-1 and TRBJ2-7, is KAGVTQTPRYLIKTRGQQVTLSCSPISGHRSVSWYQQTPGQGLQFLFEYFSETQRNKGNFPGRFSGRQFSNSRSEMNVSTLELGDSALYLCASSLAGVKNEQYFGPGTRLTVT.

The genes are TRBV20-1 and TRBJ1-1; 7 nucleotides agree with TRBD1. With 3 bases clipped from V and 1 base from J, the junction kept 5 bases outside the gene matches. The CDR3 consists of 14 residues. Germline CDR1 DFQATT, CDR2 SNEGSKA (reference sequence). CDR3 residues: CSASTGARNTEAFF. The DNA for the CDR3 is TGCAGTGCTAGTACAGGGGCCCGGAACACTGAAGCTTTCTTT.

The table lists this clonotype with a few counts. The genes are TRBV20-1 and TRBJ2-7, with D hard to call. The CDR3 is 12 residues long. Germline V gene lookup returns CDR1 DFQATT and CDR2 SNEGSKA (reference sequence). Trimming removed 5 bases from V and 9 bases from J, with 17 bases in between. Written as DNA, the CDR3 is TGCAGTGCTGGCGCGCAGGCCCAGAGGCAGTACTTC. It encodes CSAGAQAQRQYF.

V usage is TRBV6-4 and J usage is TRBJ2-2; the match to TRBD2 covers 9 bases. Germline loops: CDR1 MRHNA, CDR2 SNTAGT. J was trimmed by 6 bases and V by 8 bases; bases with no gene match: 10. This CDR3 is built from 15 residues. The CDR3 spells CASYLAGGPPGELFF. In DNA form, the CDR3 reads TGTGCCAGCTACCTGGCGGGAGGGCCGCCCGGGGAGCTGTTTTTT.